This TCR beta chain was recorded in a study of blood T cell repertoires in COVID-19. Generated by immunoSEQ multiplex PCR, the TCRdb table keeps only in-frame clones and is missing some. The repertoire holds approximately 280,000 clones, with roughly 86% as singletons. Germline V CDR1 and CDR2: MNHEY, SMNVEV (reference sequence). Trimming pared 0 bases from V and 0 bases from J, leaving 6 bases between. This CDR3 is built from 15 residues. Sequenced sample: PBMCs or T cells enriched from blood (not recorded which). This sequence originates from a woman younger than 30 who had recovered from COVID-19. The chain recombines TRBV27 with TRBJ1-5; D gene uncertain. The chain's CDR3 is CASSLSRVSNQPQHF. CDR3 sequence (DNA): TGTGCCAGCAGTTTATCGAGAGTTAGCAATCAGCCCCAGCATTTT.